This TCR beta chain appears in the sequencing data of a study of control samples from healthy donors and cancer patients. Only in-frame clones appear in the TCRdb table, and some are missing; sequencing was by immunoSEQ multiplex PCR. The sample includes around 150,000 clones, roughly 90% of them seen just once. This CDR3 has 14 amino acids. Germline CDR1 and CDR2: LNHNV and YYDKDF (reference sequence). Trimming removed 3 bases from V and 5 bases from J, with 13 bases in between. The chain is built from TRBV15 and TRBJ2-5; D is perhaps TRBD1 (5 bases). This TCR was recovered from a man younger than 45 in good health. Sequenced sample: blood. The CDR3 DNA reads as TGTGCCACCAGCAGGGGCCAGGGATGGGAGACCCAGTACTTC. It is translated as CATSRGQGWETQYF.